Shown below are 24 T cell receptor beta chains from a single sample sequenced in a study of beta chain features in type 1 diabetes (dated by TCRdb to between 2017 and 2018). The paper as a whole reports these results and caveats: In all four CD4+ subsets, TCRB CDR3 length was moderately but significantly shorter in type 1 diabetes patients.

No antigen has been assigned to these receptors. The library was prepared using the immunoSEQ multiplex PCR assay. The entire amount of isolated RNA was reverse transcribed using the High Capacity cDNA Reverse Transcription Kit, so the sequenced TCRB transcripts were expressed ones. TCRdb took this table from immuneACCESS and kept in-frame rearrangements with V and J called. Such tables lack part of the clones; where checked against another copy, unresolved V genes explain under half of the gap, and the rest is unexplained. In all, the sample holds about 340,000 clones, and roughly 12% of those were seen once. The ten largest clones represent around 0.016% of the sample. The sample comprised naive CD4+ T cells from blood. What this sample's cell subset or site label stands for: true naive CD4+ T cells. These receptors came from a woman younger than 30 with type 1 diabetes.

This clone was picked up one time. The rearrangement uses TRBV18 and TRBJ2-3, with 7 bases lining up with TRBD1. V was clipped by 3 bases and J by 1 base; unmatched bases: 10. CDR3 size: 17 residues. Germline V gives CDR1 KGHSH, CDR2 LQKENI. CDR3 DNA sequence: TGTGCCAGCTCACCTGGGGACAGAAAGACGCGCACAGATACGCAGTATTTT. It translates to CASSPGDRKTRTDTQYF. The full variable domain, in which reference TRBV18 and TRBJ2-3 provide the parts outside the CDR3, is NAGVMQNPRHLVRRRGQEARLRCSPMKGHSHVYWYRQLPEEGLKFMVYLQKENIIDESGMPKERFSAEFPKEGPSILRIQQVVRGDSAAYFCASSPGDRKTRTDTQYFGPGTRLTVL.

V gene TRBV5-1 combines with J gene TRBJ1-4, with D perhaps matching TRBD1 (6 bases). Deletions cut 3 bases from V and 11 bases from J, with 20 bases between. The CDR3 is 15 amino acids. Germline V CDR1 and CDR2: SGHRS, YFSETQ. CDR3 DNA sequence: TGCGCCAGCAGCTCTAACCTATTGGGTACAGGGAAACTGTTTTTT. Amino acid sequence: CASSSNLLGTGKLFF. Full variable domain (missing parts from reference TRBV5-1 and TRBJ1-4): KAGVTQTPRYLIKTRGQQVTLSCSPISGHRSVSWYQQTPGQGLQFLFEYFSETQRNKGNFPGRFSGRQFSNSRSEMNVSTLELGDSALYLCASSSNLLGTGKLFFGSGTQLSVL.

This clone was seen a handful of times. CDR3 loop: CASSLRLAGSQETQYF. CDR3 sequence (DNA): TGTGCCAGCAGTCTTCGACTAGCGGGAAGCCAAGAGACCCAGTACTTC. V usage is TRBV2 and J usage is TRBJ2-5, with 11 bases aligning to TRBD2. The CDR3 runs to 16 residues. The germline V gene has CDR1 SNHLY and CDR2 FYNNEI. Unmatched junction bases numbered 6, after V lost 5 bases and J lost 1 base.

This clone has just a few counts. The chain recombines TRBV5-4 with TRBJ2-2; 11 bases are shared with TRBD2. The ends lost 5 bases at V and 1 base at J; junction bases unmatched: 4. This CDR3 region has 16 residues. Germline CDR1 and CDR2: SGHNT and YYREEE (reference sequence). The CDR3 DNA is TGTGCCAGCAGGCGGGGACTAGCGGAGAACACCGGGGAGCTGTTTTTT. This sequence encodes CASRRGLAENTGELFF. The full variable domain, with the rest looked up from reference TRBV5-4 and TRBJ2-2, is ETGVTQSPTHLIKTRGQQVTLRCSSQSGHNTVSWYQQALGQGPQFIFQYYREEENGRGNFPPRFSGLQFPNYSSELNVNALELDDSALYLCASRRGLAENTGELFFGEGSRLTVL.

This chain links TRBV30 with TRBJ2-5, with 10 bases identical to TRBD1. The J call may be mistaken, given a closer DNA end match to TRBJ2-7. Germline V gene data show CDR1 as GTSNPN and CDR2 as SVGIG (reference sequence). CDR3 length: 17 amino acids. As DNA, the CDR3 is TGTGCCTGGAGTGGTGGACCGGGACAGGGGACAGGGGACGAGCAGTACTTC. It encodes CAWSGGPGQGTGDEQYF.

The V gene is TRBV30, the J gene TRBJ1-1; D is uncertain. There are 13 residues in the CDR3. Trimming took 0 bases from V and 2 from J, leaving 7 bases between them. CDR1 is GTSNPN and CDR2 is SVGIG in the germline V gene (reference sequence). The CDR3 sequence is CAWSVSQNTEAFF. DNA of the CDR3: TGTGCCTGGAGTGTATCCCAAAACACTGAAGCTTTCTTT.

This clone was counted a few times. This rearrangement joins TRBV4-3 to TRBJ2-7, with TRBD2 matching over 10 bases. Germline V CDR1 and CDR2: LGHNA, YSLEER. V dropped 4 bases and J dropped 7; count of bases not matched to a gene: 13. CDR3 length equals 16 residues. The CDR3 is CASSPRRSGRAQEQYV. CDR3 in DNA: TGCGCCAGCAGCCCCCGTAGGAGCGGGAGGGCCCAGGAGCAGTACGTC.

The chain links TRBV5-1 to TRBJ2-3; no firm D call. V lost 4 bases to trimming and J lost 0 bases, with 9 bases between them. The CDR3 consists of 14 residues. Germline CDR1 SGHRS, CDR2 YFSETQ. CDR3: CASSETPSTDTQYF. In DNA form, the CDR3 reads TGCGCCAGCAGCGAGACTCCTAGCACAGATACGCAGTATTTT.

The V call is TRBV5-4, the J call TRBJ1-2; D might be TRBD1 (5 bases). The CDR3 sequence is 15 residues long. V gave up 0 bases and J gave up 4 bases, with 13 bases separating them. Germline V CDR1 and CDR2: SGHNT, YYREEE (reference sequence). The chain's CDR3 is CASSLAGNPLYGYTF. CDR3 bases: TGTGCCAGCAGCTTGGCAGGGAATCCACTCTATGGCTACACCTTC.

The sample holds a few counts of this clone. The V gene is TRBV5-1, the J gene TRBJ2-5, with no clear D. CDR3 size: 14 residues. The V gene lost 0 bases and the J gene lost 4 bases, with 10 bases spanning the gap. The germline CDR1 and CDR2 sequences are SGHRS and YFSETQ. This chain's CDR3 is CASSLDTGTETQYF. DNA of the CDR3: TGCGCCAGCAGCTTGGATACGGGTACAGAGACCCAGTACTTC.

The chain combines TRBV6-6 with TRBJ2-7; 9 bases agree with TRBD1. Germline V gene sequence: CDR1 MNHNY, CDR2 SVGAGI (reference sequence). V was clipped by 6 bases and J by 7 bases; unmatched bases: 16. The CDR3 spans 16 residues. CDR3 sequence reads: CASSPPLWTGEWEQYV. CDR3 nucleotide sequence: TGTGCCAGCAGCCCTCCGTTATGGACAGGGGAATGGGAGCAGTACGTC.

J is TRBJ2-5 and V is TRBV7-2; D perhaps matches TRBD2 (5 bases). The CDR3 loop spans 13 amino acids. Looked up from germline, CDR1 is SGHTA and CDR2 is FQGNSA. V lost 5 bases, J lost 5 bases, and 12 bases lay in between. CDR3 DNA sequence: TGTGCCAGCAGCGTGGGGAGTGGGGAGACCCAGTACTTC. Translated: CASSVGSGETQYF. Full variable domain (remainder filled in from reference TRBV7-2 and TRBJ2-5): GAGVSQSPSNKVTEKGKDVELRCDPISGHTALYWYRQSLGQGLEFLIYFQGNSAPDKSGLPSDRFSAERTGGSVSTLTIQRTQQEDSAVYLCASSVGSGETQYFGPGTRLLVL.

This sequence joins TRBV2 and TRBJ2-1; 8 bases agree with TRBD2. The length of the CDR3 is 14 residues. The V and J ends lost 8 bases and 7 bases, in that order; junction bases with no gene match: 10. The germline CDR1 and CDR2 sequences are SNHLY and FYNNEI. This CDR3 reads CASGTSGLVNEQFF. The CDR3 region has the DNA TGTGCCAGCGGAACTAGCGGCTTGGTGAATGAGCAGTTCTTC.

The genes are TRBV7-2 and TRBJ1-1; TRBD1 matches at 7 bases. This CDR3 contains 13 residues. V was clipped by 6 bases and J by 0 bases; unmatched bases: 1. Germline lookup yields CDR1 SGHTA and CDR2 FQGNSA. CDR3 DNA sequence: TGTGCCAGCAGGACAGGGATGAACACTGAAGCTTTCTTT. Its translation: CASRTGMNTEAFF.

V gene TRBV28 combines with J gene TRBJ1-1; D is perhaps TRBD1 (5 bases). The CDR3 has 15 amino acids. Deletions cut 0 bases from V and 4 bases from J, with 12 bases between. Germline V gene data show CDR1 as MDHEN and CDR2 as SYDVKM. CDR3 DNA: TGTGCCAGCAGTTTATGGTTCACAGGTTCCACTGAAGCTTTCTTT. Translated, it gives CASSLWFTGSTEAFF.

As concerns this clone: Other DNA sequences in this sample translate to the same CDR3. This chain uses TRBV20-1 with TRBJ2-2; no clear D. Trimming shortened V by 3 bases and J by 6 bases, and 5 bases separated the two germline ends. Germline CDR1 is DFQATT and CDR2 is SNEGSKA (reference sequence). This CDR3 spans 11 amino acids. CDR3 region: CSARGPGELFF. The DNA for the CDR3 is TGCAGTGCTAGGGGCCCCGGGGAGCTGTTTTTT.

CDR3 residues: CATSRDRDKGLVWNEQFF. The CDR3 nucleotides read TGTGCCACCAGCAGAGATCGGGACAAGGGCTTGGTGTGGAATGAGCAGTTCTTC. The chain joins TRBV15 to TRBJ2-1; weak D call: TRBD1 (6 bases). The V end lost 0 bases, the J end lost 7 bases, and 22 bases lay between the germline ends. CDR3 length equals 18 residues. In germline, CDR1 is LNHNV, CDR2 YYDKDF (reference sequence).

This clone was found a few times. Germline is not matched at one junction end, which may reflect a read error. The rearrangement joins TRBV7-3 to TRBJ1-2; TRBD1 aligns across 9 bases. CDR1 and CDR2 (germline): SGHTA, FQGTGA. This CDR3 contains 13 residues. In DNA form, the CDR3 reads TGTGCCAGCAGCTTAAACCTTGGACAGGGGTTCGCCTTC. It specifies CASSLNLGQGFAF.

This clone appeared a few times. The J gene is TRBJ2-1, the V gene TRBV2; 15 positions agree with TRBD2. Trimming took 2 bases from V and 8 from J; bases not matched to a gene: 4. The CDR3 length is 16 residues. CDR1 SNHLY and CDR2 FYNNEI come from the germline V gene. The CDR3 protein is CASSESGLAGGDEQFF. In nucleotides, the CDR3 is TGTGCCAGCAGTGAATCGGGACTAGCGGGAGGCGATGAGCAGTTCTTC.

The sample holds a few counts of this clone. The chain employs TRBV10-3 and TRBJ2-3; a weak D match, TRBD1 (5 bases). The germline gives CDR1 ENHRY, CDR2 SYGVKD. V was trimmed by 6 bases and J by 3 bases, leaving 10 bases between them. The CDR3 totals 13 residues. The CDR3 coding sequence is TGTGCCATCAGGGGGCAGACGACAGATACGCAGTATTTT. This encodes CAIRGQTTDTQYF.

This clone was detected only a few times. J is TRBJ2-7 and V is TRBV29-1; TRBD1 matches 7 bases. Germline V CDR1 and CDR2: SQVTM, ANQGSEA. This CDR3 has 10 residues. The V gene end was trimmed by 6 bases and the J gene end by 7 bases; junction bases not matched to a gene: 3. The CDR3: CSVGTVEQYF. The DNA for the CDR3 is TGCAGCGTAGGGACAGTTGAGCAGTACTTC.

The CDR3 nucleotides read TGTGCCACCAGCAGAGCAGGGTTTCAGCCCCAGCATTTT. It codes for CATSRAGFQPQHF. The chain carries TRBV15 and TRBJ1-5; perhaps TRBD1 as D (5 bases). The CDR3 is made up of 13 amino acids. Germline CDR1 and CDR2: LNHNV and YYDKDF (reference sequence). V lost 1 base, J lost 6 bases, and 7 bases lay in between.

The chain joins TRBV19 to TRBJ2-5; D unresolved. CDR3 length: 11 residues. Trimming removed 5 bases at V and 5 bases at J, with 6 bases between. CDR1 and CDR2 (germline): LNHDA, SQIVND (reference sequence). Here the CDR3 DNA reads TGTGCCAGTAGTTCCGAGGAGACCCAGTACTTC. It is translated as CASSSEETQYF.

A few counts support this clone. The chain carries TRBV30 and TRBJ1-4; TRBD1 is a possible D gene (6 bases). Germline-derived CDR1 and CDR2 are GTSNPN and SVGIG (reference sequence). The CDR3 has 13 amino acids. Trimming left V 5 bases short and J 4 bases short, with 11 bases between. The CDR3 nucleotides are TGTGCCTGGTCAGACAGGATTAATGAAAAACTGTTTTTT. Its protein product is CAWSDRINEKLFF.